Sequencing of this T cell receptor (beta chain) was carried out in a study of T cell repertoires in cytomegalovirus infection. On the study more broadly: Indicated by public TCR beta signatures were CMV infection and matching HLA type. Study results and caveats: In two of eight donors, the top clonotype was HLA-C-restricted CMV-specific. Individuals carrying CMV plus the relevant HLA were identified by cumulative frequency of public TCR beta families.

From the reads, TCRdb called clonotypes with MiXCR, one entry per CDR3 protein. The sample lists tens of thousands of distinct CDR3 sequences, 25% to 40% seen once, with just under 70% in the top ten. The CDR3 contains 12 residues. V shed 3 bases and J shed 10 bases, with 7 bases lying between them. Germline V gene data show CDR1 as ENHRY and CDR2 as SYGVKD. On this clonotype itself: Antigen specificity is unknown.

This clonotype was obtained from a human donor in good health (CMV status not recorded). Some clones in this sample may be carry-over from other donors' samples. The chain employs TRBV10-3 and TRBJ1-6; no clear D. Input material: PBMCs, sequenced either directly or after in vitro stimulation (not recorded which). CDR3 sequence (DNA): TGTGCCATCAGTGACCCCGAATCACCCCTCCACTTT. Translation gives CAISDPESPLHF.